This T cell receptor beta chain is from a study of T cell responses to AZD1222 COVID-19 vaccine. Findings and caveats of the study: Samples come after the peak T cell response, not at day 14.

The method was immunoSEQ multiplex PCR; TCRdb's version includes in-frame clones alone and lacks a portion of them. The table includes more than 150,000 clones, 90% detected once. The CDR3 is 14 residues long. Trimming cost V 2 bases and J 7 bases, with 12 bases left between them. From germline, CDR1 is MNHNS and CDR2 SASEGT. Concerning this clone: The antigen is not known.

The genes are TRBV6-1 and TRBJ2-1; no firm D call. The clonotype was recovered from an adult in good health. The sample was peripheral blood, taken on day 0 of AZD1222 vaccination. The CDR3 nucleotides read TGTGCCAGCAGTGAATTTGCCCCTAGAAATGAGCAGTTCTTC. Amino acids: CASSEFAPRNEQFF.